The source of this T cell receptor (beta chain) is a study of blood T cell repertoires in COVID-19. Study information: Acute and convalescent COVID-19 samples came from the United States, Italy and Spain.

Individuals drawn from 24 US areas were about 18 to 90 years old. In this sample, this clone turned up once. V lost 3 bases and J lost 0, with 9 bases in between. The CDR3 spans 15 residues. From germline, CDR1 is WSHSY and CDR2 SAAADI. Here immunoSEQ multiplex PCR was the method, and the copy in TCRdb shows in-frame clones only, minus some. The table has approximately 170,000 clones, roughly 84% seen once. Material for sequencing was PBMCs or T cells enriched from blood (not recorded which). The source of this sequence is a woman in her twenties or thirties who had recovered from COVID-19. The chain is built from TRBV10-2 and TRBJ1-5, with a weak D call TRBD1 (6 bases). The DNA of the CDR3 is TGCGCCAGCAGTGACTGGACAGCTAGCAATCAGCCCCAGCATTTT. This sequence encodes CASSDWTASNQPQHF.